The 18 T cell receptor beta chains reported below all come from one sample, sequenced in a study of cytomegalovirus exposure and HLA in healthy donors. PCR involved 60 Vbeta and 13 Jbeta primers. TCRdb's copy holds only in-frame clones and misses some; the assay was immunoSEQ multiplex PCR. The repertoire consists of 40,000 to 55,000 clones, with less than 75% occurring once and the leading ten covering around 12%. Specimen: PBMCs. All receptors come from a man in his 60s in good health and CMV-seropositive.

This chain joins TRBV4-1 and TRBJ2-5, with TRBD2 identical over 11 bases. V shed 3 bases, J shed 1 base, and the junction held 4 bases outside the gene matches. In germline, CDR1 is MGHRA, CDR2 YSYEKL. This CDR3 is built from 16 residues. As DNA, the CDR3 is TGCGCCAGCAGCCAGCCCGGGACTAGCGGCCAAGAGACCCAGTACTTC. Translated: CASSQPGTSGQETQYF.

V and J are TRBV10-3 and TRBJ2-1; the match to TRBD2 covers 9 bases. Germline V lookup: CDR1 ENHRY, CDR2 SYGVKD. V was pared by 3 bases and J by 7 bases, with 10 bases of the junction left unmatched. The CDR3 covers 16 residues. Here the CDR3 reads CAISDHSGRKENEQFF. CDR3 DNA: TGTGCCATCAGTGACCACAGCGGGAGGAAGGAAAATGAGCAGTTCTTC.

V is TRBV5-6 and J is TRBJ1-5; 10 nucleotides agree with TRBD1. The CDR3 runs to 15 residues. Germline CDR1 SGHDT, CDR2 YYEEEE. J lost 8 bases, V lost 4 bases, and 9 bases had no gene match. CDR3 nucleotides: TGTGCCAGCAGCGCCCGGGACAGGGGATTTGAGCCCCAGCATTTT. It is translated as CASSARDRGFEPQHF.

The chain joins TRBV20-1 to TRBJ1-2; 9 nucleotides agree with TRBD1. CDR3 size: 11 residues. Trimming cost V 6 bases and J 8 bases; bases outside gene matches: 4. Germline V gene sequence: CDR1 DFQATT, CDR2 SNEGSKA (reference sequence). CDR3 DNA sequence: TGCAGTGCCCCGGGACAGGGAGGCTACACCTTC. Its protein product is CSAPGQGGYTF.

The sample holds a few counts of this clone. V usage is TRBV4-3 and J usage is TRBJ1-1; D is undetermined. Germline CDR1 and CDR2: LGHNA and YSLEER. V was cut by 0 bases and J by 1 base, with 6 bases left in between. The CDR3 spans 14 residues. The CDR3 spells CASSQEKRNTEAFF. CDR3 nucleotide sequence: TGCGCCAGCAGCCAAGAGAAGAGGAACACTGAAGCTTTCTTT.

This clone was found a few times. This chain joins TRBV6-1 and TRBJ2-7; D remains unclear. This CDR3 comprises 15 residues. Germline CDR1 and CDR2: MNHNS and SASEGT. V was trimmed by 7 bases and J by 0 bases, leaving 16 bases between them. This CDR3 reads CASIKTPRSSYEQYF. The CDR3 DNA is TGTGCCAGCATCAAAACCCCGAGGAGCTCCTACGAGCAGTACTTC.

In nucleotides, the CDR3 is TGTGCCAGTAGAACCACAGGGACGGCCCCCGAAAAACTGTTTTTT. This sequence encodes CASRTTGTAPEKLFF. The chain employs TRBV19 and TRBJ1-4, with D tentatively TRBD1 (6 bases). Trimming stripped 6 bases from V and 8 bases from J, with 19 bases between. The CDR3 consists of 15 residues. CDR1 and CDR2 from the germline V gene are LNHDA and SQIVND (reference sequence).

CDR3 protein: CASSSTRTGTGELFF. The CDR3 nucleotides read TGTGCCAGCAGTTCTACTCGGACTGGGACCGGGGAGCTGTTTTTT. The chain is built from TRBV9 and TRBJ2-2; a possible D gene is TRBD2 (5 bases). The germline V and J ends were trimmed by 5 bases and 5 bases, with 16 bases remaining between them. CDR3 size: 15 residues. Per the germline V gene, CDR1 is SGDLS and CDR2 is YYNGEE.

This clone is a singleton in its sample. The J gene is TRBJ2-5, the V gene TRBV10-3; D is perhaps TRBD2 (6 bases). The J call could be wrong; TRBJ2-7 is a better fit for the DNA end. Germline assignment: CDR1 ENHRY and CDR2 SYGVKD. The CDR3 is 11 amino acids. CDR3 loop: CAIGGNYEQYF. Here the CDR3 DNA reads TGTGCCATCGGGGGGAACTACGAGCAGTACTTC.

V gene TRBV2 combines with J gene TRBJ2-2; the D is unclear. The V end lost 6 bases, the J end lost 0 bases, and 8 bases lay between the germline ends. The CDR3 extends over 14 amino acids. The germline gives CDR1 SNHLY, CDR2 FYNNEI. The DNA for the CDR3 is TGTGCCAGCAGCCGGTACGCGAACACCGGGGAGCTGTTTTTT. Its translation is CASSRYANTGELFF.

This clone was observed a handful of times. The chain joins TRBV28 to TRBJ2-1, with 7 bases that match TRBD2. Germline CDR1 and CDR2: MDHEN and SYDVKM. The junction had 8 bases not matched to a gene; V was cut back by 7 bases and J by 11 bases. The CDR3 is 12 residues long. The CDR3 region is CASTSGGSKQFF. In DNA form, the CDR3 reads TGTGCCAGCACCAGCGGCGGGAGCAAGCAGTTCTTC.

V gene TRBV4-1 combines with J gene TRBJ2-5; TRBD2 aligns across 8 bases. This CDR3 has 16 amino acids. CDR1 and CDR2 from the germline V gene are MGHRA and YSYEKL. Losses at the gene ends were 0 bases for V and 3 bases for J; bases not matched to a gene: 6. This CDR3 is CASSQDPGTSKETQYF. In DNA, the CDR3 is TGCGCCAGCAGCCAAGATCCCGGGACTAGTAAAGAGACCCAGTACTTC.

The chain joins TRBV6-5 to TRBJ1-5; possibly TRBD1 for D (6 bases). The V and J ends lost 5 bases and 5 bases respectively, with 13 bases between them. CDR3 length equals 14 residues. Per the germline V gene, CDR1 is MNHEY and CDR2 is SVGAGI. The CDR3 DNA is TGTGCCAGCAGTATCTCGACAGGTTATCAGCCCCAGCATTTT. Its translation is CASSISTGYQPQHF.

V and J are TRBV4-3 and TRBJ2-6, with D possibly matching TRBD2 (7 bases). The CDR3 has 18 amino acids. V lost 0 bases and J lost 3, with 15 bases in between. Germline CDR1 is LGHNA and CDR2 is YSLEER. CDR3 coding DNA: TGCGCCAGCAGCCAAGACTCCCCGGGGGGCAATGGGGCCAACGTCCTGACTTTC. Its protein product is CASSQDSPGGNGANVLTF.

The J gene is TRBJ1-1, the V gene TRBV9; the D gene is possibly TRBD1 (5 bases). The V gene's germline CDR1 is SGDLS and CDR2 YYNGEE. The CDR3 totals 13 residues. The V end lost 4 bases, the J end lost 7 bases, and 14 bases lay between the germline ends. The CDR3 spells CASSPTRRGEAFF. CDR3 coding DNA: TGTGCCAGCAGCCCCACCAGAAGGGGTGAAGCTTTCTTT.

The CDR3 DNA follows: TGTGCCAGCAGTCCCGGCGGCCCCTACGAGCAGTACTTC. Residues: CASSPGGPYEQYF. V is TRBV27 and J is TRBJ2-7; D is unresolved. Germline CDR1 is MNHEY and CDR2 is SMNVEV (reference sequence). With 5 bases removed from V and 2 bases from J, the gap between germline ends came to 10 bases. CDR3 length equals 13 residues.

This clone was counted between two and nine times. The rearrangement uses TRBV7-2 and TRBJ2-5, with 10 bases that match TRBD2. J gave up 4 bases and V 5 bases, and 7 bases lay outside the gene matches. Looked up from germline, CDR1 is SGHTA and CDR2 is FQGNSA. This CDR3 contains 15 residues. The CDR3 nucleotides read TGTGCCAGCAGCAAACTAGCGGGATTGGGAGAGACCCAGTACTTC. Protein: CASSKLAGLGETQYF.

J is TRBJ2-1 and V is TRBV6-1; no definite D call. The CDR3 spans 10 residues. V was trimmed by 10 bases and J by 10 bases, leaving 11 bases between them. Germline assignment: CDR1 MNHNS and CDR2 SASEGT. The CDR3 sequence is CATAVREQFF. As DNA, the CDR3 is TGTGCCACCGCCGTCCGGGAGCAGTTCTTC.